This TCR beta chain was obtained from a study of blood T cells in healthy people across ages. V lost 1 base, J lost 12 bases, and 23 bases stayed unmatched. In germline, CDR1 is SGHAT, CDR2 FQDESV (reference sequence). This CDR3 region has 20 residues. Primed by a sample-barcoded 5' primer and a J-beta primer mix, a second PCR proceeded for roughly 6 to 12 cycles. TCRdb fed the 5' RACE reads into MiXCR, producing one record per CDR3 protein. The table records hundreds of thousands of distinct CDR3 sequences, under 25% of them present only once. In its sample, this clonotype was seen a few times. The clonotype originates from a man aged 70 or older in good health. The sample was blood. The chain recombines TRBV11-1 with TRBJ2-1, with 11 nucleotides matching TRBD2. The CDR3 sequence is CASSLEFLTELAGVIDGQFF. For the CDR3, the DNA is TGTGCCAGCAGCTTAGAGTTTCTGACAGAACTAGCGGGGGTTATCGATGGGCAGTTCTTC.